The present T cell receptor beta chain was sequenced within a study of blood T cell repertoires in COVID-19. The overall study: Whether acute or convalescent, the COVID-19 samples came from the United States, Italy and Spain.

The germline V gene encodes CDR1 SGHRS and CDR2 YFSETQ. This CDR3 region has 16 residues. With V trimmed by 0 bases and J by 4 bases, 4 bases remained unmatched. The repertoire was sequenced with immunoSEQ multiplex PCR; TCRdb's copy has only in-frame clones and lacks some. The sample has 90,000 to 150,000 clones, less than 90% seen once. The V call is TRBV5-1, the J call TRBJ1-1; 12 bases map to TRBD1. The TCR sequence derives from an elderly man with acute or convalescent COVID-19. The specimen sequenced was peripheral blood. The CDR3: CASSLGDRGRVTEAFF. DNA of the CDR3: TGCGCCAGCAGCTTGGGGGACAGGGGGCGAGTCACTGAAGCTTTCTTT.